The 11 T cell receptor beta chains in this list originate from one sample, sequenced in a study of shared clonotypes between healthy human individuals. Clones were read by immunoSEQ multiplex PCR, and TCRdb kept only the in-frame ones, dropping some. The sample consists of about 380,000 clones, about 97% of them appearing once. Input material: memory CD8+ T cells sorted from blood. As to subset: CD45RO+ cells pooled with CCR7-negative TemRA cells. The receptors here all came from a man aged 25 to 40 in good health.

The rearrangement uses TRBV20-1 and TRBJ2-7; D remains ambiguous. Per germline, CDR1 DFQATT and CDR2 SNEGSKA (reference sequence). The CDR3 loop spans 11 amino acids. Trimming took off 3 bases at V and 8 bases at J, with 11 bases between the two ends. CDR3: CSARSVGKQYF. CDR3 DNA sequence: TGCAGTGCTAGGTCGGTGGGCAAGCAGTACTTC.

CDR3 in amino acids: CASSLGLAGGAVAQYF. The DNA for the CDR3 is TGTGCCAGCAGCTTGGGTCTAGCGGGAGGGGCGGTTGCGCAGTATTTT. The chain uses TRBV5-4 and TRBJ2-3, with 12 bases fitting TRBD2. Germline CDR1 and CDR2: SGHNT and YYREEE (reference sequence). The CDR3 has 16 amino acids. V lost 0 bases and J lost 10; bases outside the gene matches: 9. The full variable domain, in which reference TRBV5-4 and TRBJ2-3 provide the parts outside the CDR3, is ETGVTQSPTHLIKTRGQQVTLRCSSQSGHNTVSWYQQALGQGPQFIFQYYREEENGRGNFPPRFSGLQFPNYSSELNVNALELDDSALYLCASSLGLAGGAVAQYFGPGTRLTVL.

The rearrangement uses TRBV7-3 and TRBJ2-3, with 9 bases identical to TRBD2. J was trimmed by 8 bases and V by 8 bases; bases with no gene match: 23. The CDR3 spans 18 residues. Per germline, CDR1 SGHTA and CDR2 FQGTGA. CDR3 sequence: CASPQTKVSGRVEGTQYF. The CDR3 nucleotides read TGTGCCAGCCCGCAGACCAAGGTTAGCGGGAGAGTGGAAGGTACGCAGTATTTT.

This clone was seen once. In DNA, the CDR3 is TGTGTGGAGGCGGCCAATGAGCAGTTCTTC. Residues: CVEAANEQFF. The J gene is TRBJ2-1, the V gene TRBV27, with a weak D call TRBD2 (5 bases). The CDR3 consists of 10 residues. Germline CDR1 is MNHEY and CDR2 is SMNVEV (reference sequence).

The V and J genes are TRBV30 and TRBJ2-3; D is possibly TRBD1 or TRBD2 (5 bases each). The V gene lost 7 bases and the J gene lost 1 base, with 18 bases spanning the gap. The CDR3 is 15 amino acids. From germline, CDR1 is GTSNPN and CDR2 SVGIG (reference sequence). The CDR3 nucleotides read TGTGCCTTCACGGGGTGGGGCAGGGGCACAGATACGCAGTATTTT. Translated, it gives CAFTGWGRGTDTQYF.

The chain is built from TRBV5-1 and TRBJ2-5; no firm D call. CDR3 length equals 12 residues. Germline V gives CDR1 SGHRS, CDR2 YFSETQ. Trimming shortened V by 0 bases and J by 5 bases, and 5 bases separated the two germline ends. The CDR3 is CASSLGWETQYF. DNA for the CDR3: TGCGCCAGCAGCTTGGGATGGGAGACCCAGTACTTC.

This sequence joins TRBV4-2 and TRBJ2-7; 7 nucleotides match TRBD2. J was trimmed by 6 bases and V by 0 bases; bases with no gene match: 11. The CDR3 length is 16 residues. Germline V gene sequence: CDR1 LGHNA, CDR2 YNFKEQ. CDR3 in amino acids: CASSQEWGVAGLEQYF. The CDR3 region has the DNA TGTGCCAGCAGCCAAGAGTGGGGGGTAGCGGGTCTCGAGCAGTACTTC.

The V gene is TRBV2, the J gene TRBJ1-3; D is undetermined. The CDR3 spans 12 residues. In germline, CDR1 is SNHLY, CDR2 FYNNEI. V gave up 8 bases and J gave up 0 bases, with 5 bases separating them. This CDR3 is CASSLSGNTIYF. The DNA for the CDR3 is TGTGCCAGCTCCCTCTCTGGAAACACCATATATTTT.

The gene calls are TRBV5-1 and TRBJ2-6, with 9 bases lining up with TRBD2. Germline V gene data show CDR1 as SGHRS and CDR2 as YFSETQ. J gave up 2 bases and V 2 bases, and 8 bases lay outside the gene matches. The CDR3 has 18 amino acids. CDR3 in DNA: TGCGCCAGCAGCTTTTTGGCTAGCGGGAACACTGGGGCCAACGTCCTGACTTTC. Amino acids: CASSFLASGNTGANVLTF.

Turning to this clone: One end of the junction does not line up with germline, which may come from a read error. The chain carries TRBV6-5 and TRBJ2-3; 9 nucleotides match TRBD1. The CDR3 has 15 amino acids. CDR1 and CDR2 from the germline V gene are MNHEY and SVGAGI. CDR3 sequence reads: CASSYGTGPTDTRYF. DNA for the CDR3: TGTGCCAGCAGTTACGGGACAGGGCCCACAGATACGCGGTATTTT.

V and J are TRBV28 and TRBJ2-1; D is ambiguous. There are 14 residues in the CDR3. The ends were cut back, 3 bases at V and 3 bases at J, with 9 bases in the middle. The germline V gene has CDR1 MDHEN and CDR2 SYDVKM. CDR3 nucleotides: TGTGCCAGCAGTTTTCGGCTCAACTACAATGAGCAGTTCTTC. It yields the protein CASSFRLNYNEQFF.